This T cell receptor beta chain was documented in a study of CD8 T cells in ankylosing spondylitis. Study findings and constraints: The authors reported significant enrichment of disease-linked clones in matched ankylosing spondylitis synovial fluid. Seemingly characteristic of ankylosing spondylitis blood was a TCR beta motif consisting of about 8 highly homologous variants. Prior literature has documented some motif variants in synovial fluid and blood from reactive arthritis.

One entry per CDR3 protein results from TCRdb running MiXCR on the 5' RACE reads. Of about 330,000 distinct CDR3 sequences listed, around 8% are singletons. This clonotype appeared many times. What it binds is not known. Germline V CDR1 and CDR2: MGHDK, SYGVNS. The CDR3 sequence is 15 residues long. V gave up 7 bases and J gave up 6 bases; unmatched junction bases: 13. The TCR comes from a male donor with ankylosing spondylitis. Sequencing input: blood, either unsorted or a sorted T cell fraction (not recorded which). This chain connects TRBV25-1 to TRBJ1-1; 8 nucleotides agree with TRBD1. The CDR3 coding sequence is TGTGCCAGCACCCAGGCCGGGACAGGTTCGTCTGAAGCTTTCTTT. Its translation is CASTQAGTGSSEAFF.